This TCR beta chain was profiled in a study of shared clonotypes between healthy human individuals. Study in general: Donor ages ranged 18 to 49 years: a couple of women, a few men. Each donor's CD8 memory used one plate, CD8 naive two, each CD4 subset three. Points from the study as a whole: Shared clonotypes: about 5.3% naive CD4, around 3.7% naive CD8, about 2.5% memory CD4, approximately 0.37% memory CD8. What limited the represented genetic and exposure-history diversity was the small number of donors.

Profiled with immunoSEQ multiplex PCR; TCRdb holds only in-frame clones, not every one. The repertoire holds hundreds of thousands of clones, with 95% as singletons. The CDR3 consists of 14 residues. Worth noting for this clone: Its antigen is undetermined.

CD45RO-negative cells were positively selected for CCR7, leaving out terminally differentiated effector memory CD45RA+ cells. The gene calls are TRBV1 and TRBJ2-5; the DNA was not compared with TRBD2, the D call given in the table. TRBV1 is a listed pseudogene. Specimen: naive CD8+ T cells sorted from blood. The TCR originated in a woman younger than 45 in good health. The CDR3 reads CTSSGPASEETQYF. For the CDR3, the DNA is TGCACCAGCAGTGGTCCCGCTAGTGAGGAGACCCAGTACTTC.